This paragraph reports one T cell receptor beta chain. Authors' processing steps: By means of reference gene primer amplification, nucleated cell counts were estimated. TCRdb keeps only in-frame clones here, not all; method: immunoSEQ multiplex PCR. The V and J calls and clone size were taken over from that table, and D and trimming were inferred from the DNA. Here the sample spans some 30,000 clones, around nine tenths being singletons. This sample stems from a study of blood T cell repertoires in COVID-19. Study-level information: Spain, Italy and the United States supplied samples that represented acute and convalescent COVID-19. T cells, B-cell-depleted T cells, or PBMCs provided the cDNA or gDNA that served as material.

The CDR3 totals 15 residues. Trimming cost V 7 bases and J 4 bases; bases outside gene matches: 8. CDR1 and CDR2 (germline): MNHEY, SMNVEV (reference sequence). This TCR was recovered from a woman at least 80 years old with active or convalescent COVID-19. The chain carries TRBV27 and TRBJ1-5, with 9 bases identical to TRBD1. The sequenced material came from peripheral blood. Written as DNA, the CDR3 is TGTGCCAGCAAAAACACAGGGGGCGTGAATCAGCCCCAGCATTTT. This gives the protein CASKNTGGVNQPQHF.